The source of this T cell receptor beta chain is a study of blood T cells in healthy people across ages. Study-wide findings and caveats: TCR beta diversity, measured per million T cells, fell in a roughly linear way with age.

A second about 7 to 12 cycle PCR used barcoded and J-beta primers. TCRdb used MiXCR to reprocess the 5' RACE reads, holding one entry per CDR3 protein. The sample carries roughly 1.9 million distinct CDR3 sequences, 30% to 40% recorded once. As for this clonotype: Antigen unknown.

CDR3 length equals 11 residues. CDR1 is SQVTM, CDR2 ANQGSEA, per germline. The specimen sequenced was blood. The V gene is TRBV29-1, the J gene TRBJ2-3; D is uncertain. This receptor was identified in a human donor in good health. CDR3 loop: CSERNTDTQYF. For the CDR3, the DNA is TGCAGTGAACGGAACACAGATACGCAGTATTTT.